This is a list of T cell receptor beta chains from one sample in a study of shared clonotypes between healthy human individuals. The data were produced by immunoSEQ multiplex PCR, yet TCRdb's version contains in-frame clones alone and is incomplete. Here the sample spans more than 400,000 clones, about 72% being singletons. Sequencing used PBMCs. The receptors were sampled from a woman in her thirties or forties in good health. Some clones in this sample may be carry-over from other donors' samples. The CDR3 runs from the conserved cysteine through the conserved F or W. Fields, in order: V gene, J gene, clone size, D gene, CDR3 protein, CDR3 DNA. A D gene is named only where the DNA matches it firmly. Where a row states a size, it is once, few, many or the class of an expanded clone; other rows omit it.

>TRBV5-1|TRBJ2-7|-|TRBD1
CASSLGTGITYEQYF
TGCGCCAGCAGCCTGGGGACAGGGATAACCTACGAGCAGTACTTC
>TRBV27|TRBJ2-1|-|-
CASRLYNEQFF
TGTGCCAGCAGACTTTACAATGAGCAGTTCTTC
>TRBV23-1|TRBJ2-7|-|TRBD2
CASSQSGDRLAGISSYEQYF
TGCGCCAGCAGTCAATCGGGGGACCGACTAGCGGGGATTAGCTCCTACGAGCAGTACTTC
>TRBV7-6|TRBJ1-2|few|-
CASSLEGDSPYGYTF
TGTGCCAGCAGCTTAGAAGGAGACAGCCCGTATGGCTACACCTTC
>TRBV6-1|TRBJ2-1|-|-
CASSELSSSYNEQFF
TGTGCCAGCAGTGAACTAAGTAGCTCCTACAATGAGCAGTTCTTC
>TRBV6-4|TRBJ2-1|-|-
CASSDSIERYNEQFF
TGTGCCAGCAGTGACTCTATTGAAAGATACAATGAGCAGTTCTTC
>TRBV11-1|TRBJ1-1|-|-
CASSPGRMNTEAFF
TGTGCCAGCAGCCCGGGACGGATGAACACTGAAGCTTTCTTT
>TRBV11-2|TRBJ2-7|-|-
CASSLGTGLYEQYF
TGTGCCAGCAGCTTAGGAACAGGGTTGTACGAGCAGTACTTC
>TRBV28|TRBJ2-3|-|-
CASTTDTLINTDTQYF
TGTGCCAGCACAACGGATACTTTAATCAACACAGATACGCAGTATTTT
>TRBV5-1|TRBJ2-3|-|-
CASSLVRDTQYF
TGCGCCAGCAGCTTGGTCAGAGATACGCAGTATTTT
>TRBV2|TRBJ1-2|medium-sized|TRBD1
CASSEGGTVYGYTF
TGTGCCAGCAGTGAAGGGGGGACAGTGTATGGCTACACCTTC
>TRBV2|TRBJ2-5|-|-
CASSARGDSETQYF
TGTGCCAGCAGTGCAAGGGGCGACTCAGAGACCCAGTACTTC
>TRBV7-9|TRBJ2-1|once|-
CASSLAAGSEQFF
TGTGCCAGCAGCTTAGCGGCCGGGAGTGAGCAGTTCTTC
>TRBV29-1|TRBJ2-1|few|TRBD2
CSAPGLAGNEQFF
TGCAGCGCCCCCGGACTAGCGGGCAATGAGCAGTTCTTC
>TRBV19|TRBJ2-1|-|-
CASSLFGQTQNEQFF
TGTGCCAGTAGTCTATTTGGCCAAACGCAGAATGAGCAGTTCTTC
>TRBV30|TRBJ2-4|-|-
CAWSVRFQGEAKNIQYF
TGTGCCTGGAGTGTACGGTTCCAGGGTGAAGCCAAAAACATTCAGTACTTC
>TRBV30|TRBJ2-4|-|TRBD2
CAWTSGTAKNIQYF
TGTGCCTGGACTAGCGGGACTGCCAAAAACATTCAGTACTTC
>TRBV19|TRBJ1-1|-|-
CASSIGTGIRVNTEAFF
TGTGCCAGTAGTATAGGTACAGGGATTCGGGTGAACACTGAAGCTTTCTTT
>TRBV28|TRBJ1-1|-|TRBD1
CASSLPGQGAFF
TGTGCCAGCAGTTTACCAGGACAGGGTGCTTTCTTT
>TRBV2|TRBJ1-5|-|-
CASRDSGVQPQHF
TGTGCCAGCAGAGACTCGGGGGTTCAGCCCCAGCATTTT
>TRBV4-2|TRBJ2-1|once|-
CASSQEGVQVRGEQFF
TGTGCCAGCAGCCAAGAGGGGGTACAGGTACGTGGTGAGCAGTTCTTC
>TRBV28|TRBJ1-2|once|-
CASSFSDYGYTF
TGTGCCAGCAGTTTCTCTGACTATGGCTACACCTTC
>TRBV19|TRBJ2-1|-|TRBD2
CASSRGLGPGGFNEQFF
TGTGCCAGTAGTAGGGGTTTAGGTCCCGGGGGGTTTAATGAGCAGTTCTTC
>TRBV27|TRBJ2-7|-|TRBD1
CASSTGTGASYEQYF
TGTGCCAGCAGTACCGGGACAGGGGCTTCCTACGAGCAGTACTTC
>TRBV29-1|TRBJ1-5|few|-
CSVAGGQDQPQHF
TGCAGCGTTGCCGGGGGTCAGGATCAGCCCCAGCATTTT
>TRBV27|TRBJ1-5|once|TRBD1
CASSGDRRNQPQHF
TGTGCCAGCAGTGGGGACAGGCGCAATCAGCCCCAGCATTTT
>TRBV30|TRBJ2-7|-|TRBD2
CAWSRGLAEYEQYF
TGTGCCTGGAGCCGGGGACTAGCAGAATACGAGCAGTACTTC
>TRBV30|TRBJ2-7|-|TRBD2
CAWSVGASGTYEQYF
TGTGCCTGGAGTGTAGGGGCTAGCGGGACCTACGAGCAGTACTTC
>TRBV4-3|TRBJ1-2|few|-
CASSRSEWAPQDGYTF
TGCGCCAGCAGCCGCTCCGAGTGGGCCCCGCAGGATGGCTACACCTTC
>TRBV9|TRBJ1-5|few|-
CASRPGDQPQHF
TGTGCCAGCAGACCAGGGGATCAGCCCCAGCATTTT
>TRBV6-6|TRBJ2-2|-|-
CASTAKSNTGELFF
TGTGCCAGCACGGCGAAGTCGAACACCGGGGAGCTGTTTTTT
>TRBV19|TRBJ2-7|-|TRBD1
CASTEQTGPSYEQYF
TGTGCCAGTACAGAGCAGACAGGGCCCTCCTACGAGCAGTACTTC
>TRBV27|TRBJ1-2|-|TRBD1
CASSLGQGVYGYTF
TGTGCCAGCAGTTTGGGACAGGGCGTCTATGGCTACACCTTC
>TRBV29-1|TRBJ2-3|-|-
CSVDRGADTQYF
TGCAGCGTTGATAGGGGTGCAGATACGCAGTATTTT
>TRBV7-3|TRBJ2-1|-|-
CASSPGTAYNEQFF
TGTGCCAGCAGCCCAGGGACGGCCTACAATGAGCAGTTCTTC
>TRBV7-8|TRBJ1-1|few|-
CASSLVGSRAYTEAFF
TGTGCCAGCAGCTTAGTAGGGTCCAGGGCCTACACTGAAGCTTTCTTT
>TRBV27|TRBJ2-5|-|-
CASSPTGETQYF
TGTGCCAGCAGTCCTACCGGTGAGACCCAGTACTTC
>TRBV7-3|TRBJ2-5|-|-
CASSPKGYQETQYF
TGTGCCAGCAGCCCAAAGGGATACCAAGAGACCCAGTACTTC
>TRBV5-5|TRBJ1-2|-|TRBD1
CASSQETGVYGYTF
TGTGCCAGCAGTCAGGAGACAGGGGTTTATGGCTACACCTTC
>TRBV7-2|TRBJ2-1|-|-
CASSLRTARGEQFF
TGTGCCAGCAGCTTAAGGACAGCAAGGGGTGAGCAGTTCTTC
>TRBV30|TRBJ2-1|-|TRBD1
CACMGDRQQNEQFF
TGTGCCTGTATGGGGGACAGGCAGCAAAATGAGCAGTTCTTC
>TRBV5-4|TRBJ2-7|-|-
CASSWSGDTEQYF
TGTGCCAGCAGCTGGTCGGGGGACACCGAGCAGTACTTC
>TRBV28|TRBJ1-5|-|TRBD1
CASSSFPGQEIMPQHF
TGTGCCAGCAGTTCGTTCCCGGGACAGGAGATCATGCCCCAGCATTTT
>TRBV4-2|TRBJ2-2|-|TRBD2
CASSHAGDTGELFF
TGTGCCAGCAGCCACGCGGGAGACACCGGGGAGCTGTTTTTT
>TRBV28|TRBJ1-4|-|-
CASTTRPEEKLFF
TGTGCCAGCACCACGAGGCCGGAGGAAAAACTGTTTTTT
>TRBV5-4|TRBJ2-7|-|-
CASSLGVGHTYEQYF
TGTGCCAGCAGCTTGGGGGTAGGGCACACCTACGAGCAGTACTTC
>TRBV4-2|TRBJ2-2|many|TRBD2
CASSQVTIAGGNTGELFF
TGTGCCAGCAGCCAAGTGACAATAGCGGGGGGAAACACCGGGGAGCTGTTTTTT
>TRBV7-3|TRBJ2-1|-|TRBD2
CASSFPGLAGGDNEQFF
TGTGCCAGCAGCTTCCCCGGACTAGCGGGAGGAGACAATGAGCAGTTCTTC
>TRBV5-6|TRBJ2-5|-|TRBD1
CASSPGQGYETQYF
TGTGCCAGCAGCCCGGGACAGGGCTATGAGACCCAGTACTTC
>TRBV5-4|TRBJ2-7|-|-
CASSDGTSNYEQYF
TGTGCCAGCAGCGACGGGACCTCAAACTACGAGCAGTACTTC
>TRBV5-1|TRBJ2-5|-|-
CASSAGHQETQYF
TGCGCCAGCAGCGCGGGACACCAAGAGACCCAGTACTTC
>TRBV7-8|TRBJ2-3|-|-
CASSFSGYSSTDTQYF
TGTGCCAGCAGCTTTTCCGGGTATTCTAGCACAGATACGCAGTATTTT
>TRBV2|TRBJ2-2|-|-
CASSERRPGNTGELFF
TGTGCCAGCAGTGAGCGACGACCCGGGAACACCGGGGAGCTGTTTTTT